The rows below give T cell receptor beta chains drawn from one sample of a study of Graves' ophthalmopathy and Graves' hyperthyroidism. TCRdb re-derived calls from the multiplex PCR reads in MiXCR, one entry per CDR3 protein. The table lists a few hundred thousand distinct CDR3 sequences, less than 45% of them singletons. The sequenced sample was peripheral blood or thyroid tissue (not recorded which). All receptors derive from an adult man with Graves' hyperthyroidism. Each CDR3 is given with its conserved first and last residue. D genes are given only for firm matches. Some rows mark clone size as missing; the rest say once, few, many or name a class of expanded clone.

J gene,clone size,D gene,V gene,CDR3 protein,CDR3 DNA
TRBJ2-7,NA,NA,TRBV10-3,CASRGGRFRLAGPYEQYF,TGTGCCAGCAGGGGGGGACGGTTCAGGTTGGCGGGGCCCTACGAGCAGTACTTC
TRBJ1-4,NA,NA,TRBV6-6,CASSYSRVTTNEKLFF,TGTGCCAGCAGTTACTCGAGGGTAACGACTAATGAAAAACTGTTTTTT
TRBJ1-6,few,TRBD1,TRBV28,CASGATGTGYSPLHF,TGTGCCAGTGGTGCGACCGGGACAGGCTATTCACCCCTCCACTTT
TRBJ1-2,NA,NA,TRBV10-3,CAIRDDSNYGYTF,TGTGCCATCAGAGACGACAGTAACTATGGCTACACCTTC
TRBJ2-7,once,TRBD2,TRBV29-1,CSVETSGRSYEQYF,TGCAGCGTTGAGACTAGCGGGAGGTCCTACGAGCAGTACTTC
TRBJ2-6,once,TRBD1,TRBV7-9,CASSQRGQGTGANVLTF,TGTGCCAGCAGCCAGCGGGGACAGGGGACTGGGGCCAACGTCCTGACTTTC
TRBJ1-4,many,NA,TRBV12-3/TRBV12-4,CASSLQQGEANEKLFF,TGTGCCAGCAGTTTGCAACAAGGGGAAGCTAATGAAAAACTGTTTTTT
TRBJ1-1,NA,NA,TRBV29-1,CSVDHPGGSTEAFF,TGCAGCGTTGACCATCCGGGGGGTAGCACTGAAGCTTTCTTT
TRBJ2-7,NA,TRBD1,TRBV15,CATSRGGTDNEQYF,TGTGCCACCAGCAGAGGAGGGACAGACAATGAGCAGTACTTC
TRBJ1-1,NA,TRBD1,TRBV10-1,CASSNTGGADTEAFF,TGCGCCAGCAGTAATACAGGGGGCGCCGACACTGAAGCTTTCTTT
TRBJ2-6,once,NA,TRBV27,CASSLWSSGFSGANVLTF,TGTGCCAGCAGTTTATGGTCATCAGGATTCTCTGGGGCCAACGTCCTGACTTTC
TRBJ2-1,NA,TRBD2,TRBV20-1,CSAIAGGLYNEQFF,TGCAGTGCCATAGCGGGAGGTCTCTACAATGAGCAGTTCTTC
TRBJ1-6,NA,TRBD1,TRBV25-1,CASRGGTDLNSPLHF,TGTGCCAGCAGGGGGGGGACAGACCTTAATTCACCCCTCCACTTT
TRBJ1-1,NA,NA,TRBV11-2,CASSHYPRGRTEAFF,TGTGCCAGCAGTCACTACCCCAGGGGCAGGACTGAAGCTTTCTTT
TRBJ1-1,many,TRBD1,TRBV2,CATTGEDTEAFF,TGTGCCACCACAGGGGAAGACACTGAAGCTTTCTTT
TRBJ2-5,many,NA,TRBV12-3/TRBV12-4,CASSPEGETQYF,TGTGCCAGCAGCCCGGAGGGGGAGACCCAGTACTTC
TRBJ2-5,many,TRBD2,TRBV11-2,CASSRTSGAQETQYF,TGTGCCAGCAGCCGGACTAGCGGGGCCCAAGAGACCCAGTACTTC
TRBJ1-1,many,NA,TRBV5-6,CASSLESGMNTEAFF,TGTGCCAGCAGCTTGGAATCAGGCATGAACACTGAAGCTTTCTTT
TRBJ1-2,NA,NA,TRBV7-9,CASSLDTGYDYTF,TGTGCCAGCAGCTTGGACACAGGTTATGACTACACCTTC
TRBJ1-4,NA,TRBD1,TRBV29-1,CSVVGQGVEEKLFF,TGCAGCGTTGTAGGCCAGGGGGTGGAGGAAAAACTGTTTTTT
TRBJ1-2,NA,NA,TRBV7-9,CASSLGTIYGYTF,TGTGCCAGCAGCTTAGGTACTATCTATGGCTACACCTTC
TRBJ2-6,NA,NA,TRBV29-1,CSVVYQGANVLTF,TGCAGCGTTGTATACCAGGGGGCCAACGTCCTGACTTTC
TRBJ2-2,NA,NA,TRBV20-1,CSANPAAGNTGELFF,TGCAGTGCCAACCCCGCGGCAGGGAACACCGGGGAGCTGTTTTTT
TRBJ2-2,few,NA,TRBV28,CASSHQHTGELFF,TGTGCCAGCAGTCACCAACACACCGGGGAGCTGTTTTTT
TRBJ2-7,once,TRBD2,TRBV12-3/TRBV12-4,CASSLFARGLSSGSSYEQYF,TGTGCCAGCAGTTTATTTGCGCGAGGTCTCTCTAGCGGCAGCTCCTACGAGCAGTACTTC
TRBJ1-2,many,NA,TRBV7-9,CASSLGTDYGYTF,TGTGCCAGCAGCTTAGGGACAGACTATGGCTACACCTTC
TRBJ1-2,many,NA,TRBV28,CASSRRGYTF,TGTGCCAGCAGTCGCAGGGGCTACACCTTC
TRBJ1-2,NA,TRBD1,TRBV7-2,CASSHAGQGASANYGYTF,TGCGCCAGCAGCCATGCGGGACAGGGGGCGTCAGCTAACTATGGCTACACCTTC
TRBJ1-5,NA,TRBD1,TRBV12-3/TRBV12-4,CASRRTGGHQPQHF,TGTGCCAGCAGAAGAACAGGGGGCCATCAGCCCCAGCATTTT
TRBJ1-5,many,NA,TRBV24-1,CATSGGGINQPQHF,TGTGCCACCAGTGGAGGAGGGATTAATCAGCCCCAGCATTTT
TRBJ1-4,few,NA,TRBV28,CASSSRTATNEKLFF,TGTGCCAGCAGTTCTAGGACAGCAACTAATGAAAAACTGTTTTTT
TRBJ2-7,few,TRBD1,TRBV6-6,CASSELTGGVEQYF,TGTGCCAGCAGTGAACTCACAGGGGGCGTCGAGCAGTACTTC
TRBJ2-5,many,TRBD2,TRBV9,CASSGSGGKETQYF,TGTGCCAGCAGCGGGAGCGGGGGGAAAGAGACCCAGTACTTC
TRBJ1-6,NA,NA,TRBV20-1,CSASSDPYNSPLHF,TGCAGTGCTAGCTCAGATCCCTATAATTCACCCCTCCACTTT
TRBJ2-7,few,TRBD1,TRBV20-1,CSARPGTGVYEQYF,TGCAGTGCTAGACCTGGGACAGGTGTCTACGAGCAGTACTTC
TRBJ2-7,NA,NA,TRBV11-1,CASSFSAQGTGEQYF,TGTGCCAGCAGCTTCTCGGCCCAAGGGACGGGTGAGCAGTACTTC
TRBJ1-2,many,TRBD1,TRBV11-2,CASSLTGAYGYTF,TGTGCCAGCAGCTTAACAGGGGCCTATGGCTACACCTTC
TRBJ1-1,NA,NA,TRBV10-3,CASSLARTGVNTEAFF,TGTGCCAGCAGTTTAGCGAGGACCGGGGTGAACACTGAAGCTTTCTTT
TRBJ1-2,many,NA,TRBV7-2,CASSLVQGHGYTF,TGTGCCAGCAGCTTAGTACAGGGCCATGGCTACACCTTC
TRBJ1-5,many,NA,TRBV6-5,CASSYAKGPQHF,TGTGCCAGCAGTTACGCCAAGGGACCCCAGCATTTT
TRBJ1-1,many,NA,TRBV9,CASSVGAGLTEAFF,TGTGCCAGCAGCGTAGGGGCAGGGTTGACTGAAGCTTTCTTT
TRBJ1-2,many,NA,TRBV2,CASSGQGSNYGYTF,TGTGCCAGCAGTGGCCAAGGCTCCAACTATGGCTACACCTTC
TRBJ2-6,NA,TRBD1,TRBV29-1,CSVEEGQGSSGANVLTF,TGCAGCGTTGAAGAGGGACAGGGGAGCTCTGGGGCCAACGTCCTGACTTTC
TRBJ2-7,once,NA,TRBV20-1,CSATGTSFSNEQYF,TGCAGTGCTACCGGGACAAGTTTTTCCAATGAGCAGTACTTC
TRBJ1-1,NA,NA,TRBV10-3,CAISESDRNTGAFF,TGTGCCATCAGTGAGTCTGACAGAAACACTGGAGCTTTCTTT
TRBJ2-7,NA,NA,TRBV29-1,CSVVRLVSYEQYF,TGCAGCGTTGTCAGGCTAGTCTCCTACGAGCAGTACTTC
TRBJ2-7,NA,NA,TRBV19,CASSESGEAYEQYF,TGTGCCAGTAGCGAGTCAGGGGAGGCCTACGAGCAGTACTTC
TRBJ2-7,few,TRBD1,TRBV7-2,CASGRQGASYEQYF,TGTGCCAGCGGCCGACAGGGGGCTTCCTACGAGCAGTACTTC
TRBJ2-7,many,TRBD1,TRBV2,CAIPRNRGSYEQYF,TGTGCCATCCCTCGGAACAGGGGGTCCTACGAGCAGTACTTC
TRBJ2-7,NA,TRBD1,TRBV5-1,CASSWDSIEQYF,TGCGCCAGCAGCTGGGACAGCATCGAGCAGTACTTC
TRBJ2-5,many,TRBD2,TRBV7-2,CASRIGGAEAQYF,TGTGCCAGCAGAATCGGGGGGGCTGAAGCCCAGTACTTC
TRBJ1-1,many,TRBD1,TRBV20-1,CSASDGDRGQWMNTEAFF,TGCAGTGCTAGTGACGGGGACAGGGGGCAATGGATGAACACTGAAGCTTTCTTT
TRBJ1-1,many,NA,TRBV29-1,CSVEDLGAGAFF,TGCAGCGTTGAAGATCTAGGGGCAGGGGCTTTCTTT
TRBJ1-4,many,NA,TRBV6-5,CASSDSPNEKLFF,TGTGCCAGCAGTGACAGCCCTAATGAAAAACTGTTTTTT
TRBJ2-7,many,NA,TRBV7-9,CASSLSGAYEQYF,TGTGCCAGCAGCTTAAGTGGGGCCTACGAGCAGTACTTC
TRBJ2-7,few,TRBD1,TRBV25-1,CASSEVDRVFNEQYF,TGTGCCAGCAGTGAGGTGGACAGGGTCTTCAATGAGCAGTACTTC